One T cell receptor beta chain is described in this entry. This sample was taken from a study of memory CD4+ T cells and cytomegalovirus serostatus. Germline assignment: CDR1 SGHRS and CDR2 YFSETQ. Trimming cost V 4 bases and J 6 bases; bases outside gene matches: 7. The CDR3 contains 16 residues. The sort gate was single viable CD3+CD4+CD8-CD45RO+ cells for memory CD4+ T cells. Serum IgG to CMV pp150, pp28, p38 and p52 defined serostatus. CD4+ T cells were isolated by positive magnetic selection. Repertoires were generated with immunoSEQ multiplex PCR, while TCRdb's copy carries only in-frame clones and drops some. Seen here are about 80,000 clones, 80% observed once, and the top ten hold around 0.73%.

V is TRBV5-1 and J is TRBJ1-6, with TRBD1 matching 10 bases. This clonotype originated in an adult in good health and CMV-seronegative. The sample was memory CD4+ T cells from blood. CDR3 loop: CASSLATGGSNSPLHF. In DNA, the CDR3 is TGCGCCAGCAGCCTCGCGACAGGGGGCTCTAATTCACCCCTCCACTTT. Full variable domain (outside the CDR3, taken from reference TRBV5-1 and TRBJ1-6): KAGVTQTPRYLIKTRGQQVTLSCSPISGHRSVSWYQQTPGQGLQFLFEYFSETQRNKGNFPGRFSGRQFSNSRSEMNVSTLELGDSALYLCASSLATGGSNSPLHFGNGTRLTVT.